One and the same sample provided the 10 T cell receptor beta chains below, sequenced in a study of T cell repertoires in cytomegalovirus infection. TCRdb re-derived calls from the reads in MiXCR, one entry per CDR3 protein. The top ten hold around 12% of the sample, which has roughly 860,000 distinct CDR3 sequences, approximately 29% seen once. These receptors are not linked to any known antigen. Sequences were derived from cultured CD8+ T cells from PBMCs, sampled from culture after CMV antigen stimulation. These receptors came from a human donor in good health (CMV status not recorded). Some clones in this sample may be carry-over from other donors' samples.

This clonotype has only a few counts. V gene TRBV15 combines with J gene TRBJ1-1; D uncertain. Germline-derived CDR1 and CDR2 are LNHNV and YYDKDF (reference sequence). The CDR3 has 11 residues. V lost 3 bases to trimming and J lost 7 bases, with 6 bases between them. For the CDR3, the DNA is TGTGCCACCAGCAGTTATAATGAAGCTTTCTTT. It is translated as CATSSYNEAFF.

This CDR3 is CAIQSWDEDGYTF. Here the CDR3 DNA reads TGTGCCATCCAGTCCTGGGACGAGGATGGCTACACCTTC. The chain uses TRBV12-3 or TRBV12-4 and TRBJ1-2; the D gene is possibly TRBD1 (5 bases). V was trimmed by 10 bases and J by 6 bases, leaving 18 bases between them. CDR3 length: 13 amino acids.

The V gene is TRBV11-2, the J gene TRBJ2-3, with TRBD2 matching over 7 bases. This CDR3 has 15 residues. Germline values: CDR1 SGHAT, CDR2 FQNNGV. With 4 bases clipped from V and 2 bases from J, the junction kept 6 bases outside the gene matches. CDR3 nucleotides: TGTGCCAGCAGCTCCCGGGACTACCACACAGATACGCAGTATTTT. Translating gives CASSSRDYHTDTQYF.

The CDR3 is CASSLGGGWSNQPQHF. The CDR3 DNA reads as TGTGCCAGCAGTCTGGGTGGGGGTTGGAGCAATCAGCCCCAGCATTTT. This sequence joins TRBV27 and TRBJ1-5, with D possibly TRBD1 on 5 matching bases. V was cut by 5 bases and J by 1 base, with 15 bases left in between. Germline V CDR1 and CDR2: MNHEY, SMNVEV (reference sequence). This CDR3 spans 16 amino acids.

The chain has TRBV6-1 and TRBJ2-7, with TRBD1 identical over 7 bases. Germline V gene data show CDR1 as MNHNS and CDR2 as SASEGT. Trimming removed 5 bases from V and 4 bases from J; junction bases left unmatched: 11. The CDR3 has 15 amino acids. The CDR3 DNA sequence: TGTGCCAGCAGTTATTTGACAGGGAGCGTTTACGAGCAGTACTTC. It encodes CASSYLTGSVYEQYF.

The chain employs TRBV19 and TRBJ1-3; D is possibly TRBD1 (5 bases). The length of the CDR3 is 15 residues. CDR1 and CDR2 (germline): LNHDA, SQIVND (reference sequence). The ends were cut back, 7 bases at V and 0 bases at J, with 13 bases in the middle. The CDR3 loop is CASKTRQNSGNTIYF. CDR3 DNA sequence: TGTGCCAGTAAAACCCGACAGAACTCTGGAAACACCATATATTTT.

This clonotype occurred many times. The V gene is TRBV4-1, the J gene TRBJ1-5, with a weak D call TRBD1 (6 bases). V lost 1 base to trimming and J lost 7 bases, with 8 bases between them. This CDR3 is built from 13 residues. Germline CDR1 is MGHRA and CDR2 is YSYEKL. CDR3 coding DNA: TGCGCCAGCAGCCAAGGACAGGTCCAGCCCCAGCATTTT. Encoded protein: CASSQGQVQPQHF.

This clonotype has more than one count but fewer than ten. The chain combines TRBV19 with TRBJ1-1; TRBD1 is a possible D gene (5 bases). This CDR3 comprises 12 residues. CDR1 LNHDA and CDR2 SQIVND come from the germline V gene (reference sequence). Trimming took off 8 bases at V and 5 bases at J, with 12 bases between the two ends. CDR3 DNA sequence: TGTGCCAGTCGTTCAGGGTTTACTGAAGCTTTCTTT. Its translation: CASRSGFTEAFF.

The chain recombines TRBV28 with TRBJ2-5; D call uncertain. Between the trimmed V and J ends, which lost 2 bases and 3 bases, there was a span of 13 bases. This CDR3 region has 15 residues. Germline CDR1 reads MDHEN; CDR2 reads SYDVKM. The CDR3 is CASSLGWRQEETQYF. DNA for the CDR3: TGTGCCAGCAGTTTAGGGTGGAGACAAGAAGAGACCCAGTACTTC.

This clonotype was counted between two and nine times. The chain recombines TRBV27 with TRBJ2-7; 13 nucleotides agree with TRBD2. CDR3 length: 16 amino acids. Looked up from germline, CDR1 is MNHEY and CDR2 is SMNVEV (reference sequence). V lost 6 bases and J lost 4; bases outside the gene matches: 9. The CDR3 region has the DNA TGTGCCAGCAGATCCCGACTAGCGGGGGGTCGGTACGAGCAGTACTTC. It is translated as CASRSRLAGGRYEQYF.